Below are 21 T cell receptor beta chains sequenced from a single sample in a study of T cells in Graves' hyperthyroidism and ophthalmopathy. TCR beta CDR3 regions were amplified from RNA transcripts. The HTBI set primed first-round TCR CDR3 RT-PCR. Each CDR3 protein gets one entry after TCRdb re-called the multiplex PCR reads with MiXCR. The repertoire holds about 840,000 distinct CDR3 sequences, with around 39% as singletons. The sample was blood. The receptor set was obtained from a young man with Graves' hyperthyroidism.

This CDR3 reads CASSYRRGNQPQHF. The DNA of the CDR3 is TGTGCCAGCAGTTATAGACGTGGGAATCAGCCCCAGCATTTT. The V gene is TRBV6-5, the J gene TRBJ1-5; D not certain. CDR3 size: 14 residues. V lost 3 bases and J 4 bases, leaving 10 bases between the germline ends. CDR1 is MNHEY, CDR2 SVGAGI, per germline.

The genes are TRBV20-1 and TRBJ1-2, with D uncertain. Trimming removed 3 bases from V and 7 bases from J, with 15 bases in between. This CDR3 has 13 residues. Germline lookup yields CDR1 DFQATT and CDR2 SNEGSKA (reference sequence). This CDR3 reads CSASAYGYGGYTF. CDR3 coding DNA: TGCAGTGCTAGCGCCTATGGTTACGGTGGCTACACCTTC.

Concerning this clonotype itself: A much larger clone sits a single nucleotide away, making a read error possible. The chain combines TRBV2 with TRBJ2-7, with a weak D call TRBD2 (6 bases). The CDR3 is 13 residues long. The V gene's germline CDR1 is SNHLY and CDR2 FYNNEI. DNA for the CDR3: TGTGCCAGCAGTGACAGGGACTCCTACGGGCAGTACTTC. This gives the protein CASSDRDSYGQYF.

CDR3 sequence: CASRISPGQVEDEQYF. As DNA, the CDR3 is TGTGCCAGCAGGATTTCACCGGGACAGGTGGAAGACGAGCAGTACTTC. V usage is TRBV2 and J usage is TRBJ2-7; 8 nucleotides align to TRBD1. The CDR3 extends over 16 amino acids. Losses at the gene ends were 6 bases for V and 5 bases for J; bases not matched to a gene: 15. Germline CDR1 SNHLY, CDR2 FYNNEI.

This clonotype was counted ten times or more. V is TRBV7-9 and J is TRBJ1-5; no reliable D call. Germline loops: CDR1 SEHNR, CDR2 FQNEAQ (reference sequence). V was pared by 6 bases and J by 0 bases, with 15 bases between. The CDR3 totals 16 residues. The CDR3, as DNA: TGTGCCAGCAGTTTGGACGGATTACCTAGCAATCAGCCCCAGCATTTT. This codes for CASSLDGLPSNQPQHF.

The chain joins TRBV7-2 to TRBJ1-5, with D unresolved. This CDR3 is built from 14 residues. The ends were cut back, 1 base at V and 6 bases at J, with 10 bases in the middle. Germline-derived CDR1 and CDR2 are SGHTA and FQGNSA. The CDR3 bases are TGTGCCAGCAGCTTAGGTCCACGTACTCAGCCCCAGCATTTT. Its protein is CASSLGPRTQPQHF. Drawing the rest from reference TRBV7-2 and TRBJ1-5, the complete variable domain is GAGVSQSPSNKVTEKGKDVELRCDPISGHTALYWYRQSLGQGLEFLIYFQGNSAPDKSGLPSDRFSAERTGGSVSTLTIQRTQQEDSAVYLCASSLGPRTQPQHFGDGTRLSIL.

The chain joins TRBV5-1 to TRBJ2-7, with D uncertain. This CDR3 is 13 amino acids long. V gave up 2 bases and J gave up 2 bases, with 8 bases separating them. From germline, CDR1 is SGHRS and CDR2 YFSETQ. This chain's CDR3 is CASSFGITYEQYF. Written as DNA, the CDR3 is TGCGCCAGCAGCTTTGGGATTACCTACGAGCAGTACTTC.

This clonotype has ten or more counts. The chain links TRBV7-8 to TRBJ1-1; unclear D gene. CDR3 size: 15 residues. Per the germline V gene, CDR1 is SGHVS and CDR2 is FQNEAQ. Between the trimmed V and J ends, which lost 1 base and 6 bases, there was a span of 15 bases. The CDR3 sequence is CASSLVDPTGAEAFF. CDR3 sequence (DNA): TGTGCCAGCAGCTTAGTAGACCCTACTGGGGCTGAAGCTTTCTTT.

A remark on this clonotype: Possible read error: a much larger clone is one base away. The chain combines TRBV2 with TRBJ1-4; no clear D. Germline lookup yields CDR1 SNHLY and CDR2 FYNNEI. CDR3 length: 13 amino acids. V lost 6 bases and J lost 5, with 10 bases in between. The CDR3 protein is CASRWSCNEKLFF. The CDR3 DNA sequence: TGTGCCAGCAGGTGGTCTTGCAATGAAAAACTGTTTTTT.

As to this clonotype: This may be a read error: a much more frequent sequence differs by one nucleotide. The V call is TRBV20-1, the J call TRBJ1-6; 7 positions match TRBD1. The CDR3 is made up of 13 amino acids. V lost 3 bases to trimming and J lost 10 bases; unmatched junction nucleotides: 6. Germline V lookup: CDR1 DFQATT, CDR2 SNEGSKA (reference sequence). The CDR3 sequence: CSASQTGRSPLHF. The CDR3, as DNA: TGCAGTGCTAGTCAGACAGGGAGGTCACCCCTCCACTTT.

This chain connects TRBV9 to TRBJ2-2; D unclear. V was clipped by 6 bases and J by 6 bases, with 12 bases between them. Germline V gives CDR1 SGDLS, CDR2 YYNGEE. This CDR3 spans 13 amino acids. The CDR3 protein is CASTDETAGELFF. The CDR3 nucleotides are TGTGCCAGCACCGATGAAACTGCCGGGGAGCTGTTTTTT.

Details on this clonotype: This clone may be a read error of a much larger clone one base away. This rearrangement joins TRBV25-1 to TRBJ2-5; D unresolved. Germline V lookup: CDR1 MGHDK, CDR2 SYGVNS. The CDR3 covers 14 residues. The DNA for the CDR3 is TGTACCAGCAGTGAATCCAAGTTCTCAGAGACCCAGTACTTC. This gives the protein CTSSESKFSETQYF.

This clonotype was counted once. The rearrangement uses TRBV20-1 and TRBJ1-2; D is uncertain. In germline, CDR1 is DFQATT, CDR2 SNEGSKA (reference sequence). The CDR3 runs to 14 residues. V lost 0 bases and J 3 bases, leaving 11 bases between the germline ends. The CDR3 region is CSARDPWPHYGYTF. The CDR3 bases are TGCAGTGCTAGAGACCCGTGGCCCCACTATGGCTACACCTTC.

The rearrangement links TRBV19 to TRBJ1-2; 8 nucleotides match TRBD1. Germline V gene data show CDR1 as LNHDA and CDR2 as SQIVND (reference sequence). The CDR3 extends over 15 amino acids. J gave up 5 bases and V 1 base, and 6 bases lay outside the gene matches. The CDR3 DNA follows: TGTGCCAGTAGTATAGGCGGGACAGGAGTGTATGGCTACACCTTC. This encodes CASSIGGTGVYGYTF. The whole variable domain, remainder taken from reference TRBV19 and TRBJ1-2, is DGGITQSPKYLFRKEGQNVTLSCEQNLNHDAMYWYRQDPGQGLRLIYYSQIVNDFQKGDIAEGYSVSREKKESFPLTVTSAQKNPTAFYLCASSIGGTGVYGYTFGSGTRLTVV.

This clonotype was seen at least ten times. The CDR3 is CSANTGAVNTEAFF. Here the CDR3 DNA reads TGCAGTGCTAATACAGGGGCAGTGAACACTGAAGCTTTCTTT. J is TRBJ1-1 and V is TRBV20-1; 7 positions match TRBD1. The V gene's germline CDR1 is DFQATT and CDR2 SNEGSKA (reference sequence). The CDR3 consists of 14 residues. The trim removed 4 bases at V and 0 bases at J, leaving 5 bases unmatched.

This chain connects TRBV7-3 to TRBJ1-2, with a possible D match to TRBD1 (5 bases). V was cut by 5 bases and J by 7 bases, with 11 bases left in between. Per germline, CDR1 SGHTA and CDR2 FQGTGA. The CDR3 is made up of 12 amino acids. In nucleotides, the CDR3 is TGTGCCAGCAGCACCGACAGTTTTGGCTACACCTTC. It codes for CASSTDSFGYTF.

The chain employs TRBV7-2 and TRBJ2-7, with unresolved D. The CDR3 sequence is 13 residues long. In germline, CDR1 is SGHTA, CDR2 FQGNSA. The CDR3 is CASRRPANYEQYF. The CDR3 DNA follows: TGTGCAAGCCGACGGCCGGCGAACTACGAGCAGTACTTC.

This chain connects TRBV5-1 to TRBJ2-2; TRBD1 aligns across 8 bases. V lost 6 bases, J lost 5 bases, and 3 bases stayed unmatched. The CDR3 totals 13 residues. Germline assignment: CDR1 SGHRS and CDR2 YFSETQ. CDR3 bases: TGCGCCAGCACCTGGACAGGGACCGGGGAGCTGTTTTTT. This sequence encodes CASTWTGTGELFF. Using reference TRBV5-1 and TRBJ2-2 for the parts outside the CDR3, the full variable domain is KAGVTQTPRYLIKTRGQQVTLSCSPISGHRSVSWYQQTPGQGLQFLFEYFSETQRNKGNFPGRFSGRQFSNSRSEMNVSTLELGDSALYLCASTWTGTGELFFGEGSRLTVL.

The gene calls are TRBV5-1 and TRBJ2-5; D is perhaps TRBD1 or TRBD2 (5 bases each). V was shortened by 4 bases and J by 5 bases, with 18 bases between the two germline ends. The CDR3 has 15 residues. The germline CDR1 and CDR2 sequences are SGHRS and YFSETQ. CDR3 in DNA: TGCGCCAGCAGCAAAACCCGGGACCCTACGGAGACCCAGTACTTC. Translating it yields CASSKTRDPTETQYF.

Of note for this clonotype: This sequence is one base from a far larger clone and is likely a read error. This chain connects TRBV7-9 to TRBJ2-5; D gene ambiguous. This CDR3 is 13 amino acids long. The V gene's germline CDR1 is SEHNR and CDR2 FQNEAQ (reference sequence). This CDR3 reads CASSLGLGEAQYF. CDR3 coding DNA: TGTGCCAGCAGCTTAGGGCTAGGAGAGGCCCAGTACTTC. Using reference TRBV7-9 and TRBJ2-5 for the parts outside the CDR3, the full variable domain is DTGVSQNPRHKITKRGQNVTFRCDPISEHNRLYWYRQTLGQGPEFLTYFQNEAQLEKSRLLSDRFSAERPKGSFSTLEIQRTEQGDSAMYLCASSLGLGEAQYFGPGTRLLVL.

This clonotype was observed many times. The genes are TRBV7-9 and TRBJ1-6; TRBD1 matches 8 bases. The junction had 0 bases not matched to a gene; V was cut back by 1 base and J by 7 bases. Per the germline V gene, CDR1 is SEHNR and CDR2 is FQNEAQ (reference sequence). CDR3 length equals 14 residues. The CDR3 sequence is CASSLGTGNSPLHF. CDR3 coding DNA: TGTGCCAGCAGCTTAGGGACAGGGAATTCACCCCTCCACTTT. Together with reference TRBV7-9 and TRBJ1-6, the CDR3 gives the full variable domain: DTGVSQNPRHKITKRGQNVTFRCDPISEHNRLYWYRQTLGQGPEFLTYFQNEAQLEKSRLLSDRFSAERPKGSFSTLEIQRTEQGDSAMYLCASSLGTGNSPLHFGNGTRLTVT.